The entry below describes one T cell receptor beta chain. Its target is unknown. Some clones are missing from TCRdb's copy, which holds only in-frame ones; the method was immunoSEQ multiplex PCR. This sample yields 80,000 to 130,000 clones, of which approximately 80% are seen a single time; about 6.3% belongs to the top ten. This entry is derived from a study of PD-1 blockade in mismatch repair-deficient tumors. Whole-study findings and limits: After pembrolizumab, tumor-resident clones rose rapidly, then generally contracted before radiologic responses.

Every patient had mismatch repair deficiency by PCR or immunohistochemistry. There are 16 residues in the CDR3. Trimming cost V 1 base and J 5 bases; bases outside gene matches: 9. Germline values: CDR1 SQVTM, CDR2 ANQGSEA. This receptor was identified in an adult with mismatch repair-deficient cancer. The J gene is TRBJ2-3, the V gene TRBV29-1, with TRBD2 identical over 10 bases. The sequencing here drew on peripheral blood, taken less than 37 weeks after starting pembrolizumab. The CDR3, as DNA: TGCAGCGTTGAAGGGGGGGTAGCGGGAGGCGGAGATACGCAGTATTTT. Amino acid sequence: CSVEGGVAGGGDTQYF.